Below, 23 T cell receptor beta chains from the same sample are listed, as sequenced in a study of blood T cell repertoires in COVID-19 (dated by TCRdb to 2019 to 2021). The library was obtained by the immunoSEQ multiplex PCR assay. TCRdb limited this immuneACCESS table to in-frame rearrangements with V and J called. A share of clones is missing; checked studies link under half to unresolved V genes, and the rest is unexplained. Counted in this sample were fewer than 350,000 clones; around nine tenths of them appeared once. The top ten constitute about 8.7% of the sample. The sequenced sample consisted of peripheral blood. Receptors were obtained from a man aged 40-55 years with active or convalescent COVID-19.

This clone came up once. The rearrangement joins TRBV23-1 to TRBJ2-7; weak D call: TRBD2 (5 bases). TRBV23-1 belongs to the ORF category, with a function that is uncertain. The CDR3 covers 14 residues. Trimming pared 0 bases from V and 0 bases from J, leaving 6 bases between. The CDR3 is CASSQSRDSYEQYF. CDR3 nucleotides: TGCGCCAGCAGTCAATCGAGGGACTCCTACGAGCAGTACTTC.

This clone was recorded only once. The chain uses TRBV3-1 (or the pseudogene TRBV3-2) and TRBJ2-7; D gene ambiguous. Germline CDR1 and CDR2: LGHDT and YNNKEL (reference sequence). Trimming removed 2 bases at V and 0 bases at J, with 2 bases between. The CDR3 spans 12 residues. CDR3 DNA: TGTGCCAGCAGCCAACGCTCCTACGAGCAGTACTTC. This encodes CASSQRSYEQYF.

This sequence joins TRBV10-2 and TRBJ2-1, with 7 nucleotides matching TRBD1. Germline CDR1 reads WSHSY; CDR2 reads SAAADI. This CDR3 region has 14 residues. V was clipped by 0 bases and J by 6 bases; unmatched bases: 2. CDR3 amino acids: CASSESRGLNEQFF. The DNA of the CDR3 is TGCGCCAGCAGTGAGTCGAGGGGGCTCAATGAGCAGTTCTTC.

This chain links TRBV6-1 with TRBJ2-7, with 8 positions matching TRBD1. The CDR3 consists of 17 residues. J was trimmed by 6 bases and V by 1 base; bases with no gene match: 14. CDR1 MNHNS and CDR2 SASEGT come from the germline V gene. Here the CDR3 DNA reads TGTGCCAGCAGTGAAGGACTCCGACAGGGGCCACGGGGCGAGCAGTACTTC. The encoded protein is CASSEGLRQGPRGEQYF.

CDR3 in amino acids: CASSARGAWGYEQYF. CDR3 coding DNA: TGTGCCAGCAGCGCCCGGGGGGCTTGGGGCTACGAGCAGTACTTC. This chain uses TRBV9 with TRBJ2-7, with D possibly being TRBD2 (7 bases). The CDR3 is 15 amino acids. Trimming stripped 3 bases from V and 3 bases from J, with 16 bases between. From germline, CDR1 is SGDLS and CDR2 YYNGEE.

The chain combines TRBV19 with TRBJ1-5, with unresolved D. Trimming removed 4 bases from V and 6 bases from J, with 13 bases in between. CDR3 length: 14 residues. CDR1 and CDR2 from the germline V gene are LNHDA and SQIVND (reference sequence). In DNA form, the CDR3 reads TGTGCCAGTAGTACCCTAACGGGAGGTCAGCCCCAGCATTTT. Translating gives CASSTLTGGQPQHF. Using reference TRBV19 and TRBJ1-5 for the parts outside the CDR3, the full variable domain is DGGITQSPKYLFRKEGQNVTLSCEQNLNHDAMYWYRQDPGQGLRLIYYSQIVNDFQKGDIAEGYSVSREKKESFPLTVTSAQKNPTAFYLCASSTLTGGQPQHFGDGTRLSIL.

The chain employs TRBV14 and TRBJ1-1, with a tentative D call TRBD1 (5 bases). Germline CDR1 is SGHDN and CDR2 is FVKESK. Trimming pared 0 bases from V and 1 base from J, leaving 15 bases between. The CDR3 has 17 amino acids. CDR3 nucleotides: TGTGCCAGCAGCCAAGATTTGGGTGGGGGGACGAACACTGAAGCTTTCTTT. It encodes CASSQDLGGGTNTEAFF.

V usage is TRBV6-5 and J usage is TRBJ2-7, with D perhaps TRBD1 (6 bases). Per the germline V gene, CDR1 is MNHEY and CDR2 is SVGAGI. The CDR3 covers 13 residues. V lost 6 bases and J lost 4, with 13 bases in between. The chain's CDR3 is CASSRNREYEQYF. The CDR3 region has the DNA TGTGCCAGCAGCCGAAACAGGGAATACGAGCAGTACTTC.

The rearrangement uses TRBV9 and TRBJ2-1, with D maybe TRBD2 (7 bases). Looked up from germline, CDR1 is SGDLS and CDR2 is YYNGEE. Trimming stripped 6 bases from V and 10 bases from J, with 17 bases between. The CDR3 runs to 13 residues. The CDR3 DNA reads TGTGCCAGCACCGACTCGGGGGGCAACGAGCAGTTCTTC. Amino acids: CASTDSGGNEQFF.

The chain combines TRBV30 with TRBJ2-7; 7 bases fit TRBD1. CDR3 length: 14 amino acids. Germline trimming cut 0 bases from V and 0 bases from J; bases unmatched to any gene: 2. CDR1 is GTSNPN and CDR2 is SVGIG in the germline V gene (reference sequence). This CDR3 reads CAWSVGTASYEQYF. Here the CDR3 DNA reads TGTGCCTGGAGTGTAGGGACAGCCTCCTACGAGCAGTACTTC. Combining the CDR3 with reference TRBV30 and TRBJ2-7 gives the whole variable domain SQTIHQWPATLVQPVGSPLSLECTVEGTSNPNLYWYRQAAGRGLQLLFYSVGIGQISSEVPQNLSASRPQDRQFILSSKKLLLSDSGFYLCAWSVGTASYEQYFGPGTRLTVT.

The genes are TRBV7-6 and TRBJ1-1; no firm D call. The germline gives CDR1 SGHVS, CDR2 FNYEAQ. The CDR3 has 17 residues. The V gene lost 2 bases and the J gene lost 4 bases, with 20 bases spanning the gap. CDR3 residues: CASSLSVSAAGATEAFF. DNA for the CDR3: TGTGCCAGCAGCTTATCTGTTTCGGCAGCCGGAGCCACTGAAGCTTTCTTT.

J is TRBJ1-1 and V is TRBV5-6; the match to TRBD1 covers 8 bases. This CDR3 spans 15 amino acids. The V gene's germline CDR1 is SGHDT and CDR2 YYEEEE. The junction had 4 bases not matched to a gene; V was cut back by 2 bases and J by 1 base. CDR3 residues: CASSLPDRENTEAFF. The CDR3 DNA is TGTGCCAGCAGCTTACCGGACAGGGAGAACACTGAAGCTTTCTTT.

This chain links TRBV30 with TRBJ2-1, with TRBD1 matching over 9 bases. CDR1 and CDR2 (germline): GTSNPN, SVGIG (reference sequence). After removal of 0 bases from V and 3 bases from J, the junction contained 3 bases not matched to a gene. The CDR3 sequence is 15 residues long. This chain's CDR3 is CAWSVGTGSYNEQFF. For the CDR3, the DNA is TGTGCCTGGAGTGTCGGGACAGGGAGCTACAATGAGCAGTTCTTC.

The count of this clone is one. The chain's CDR3 is CATSEGTSGIVDNEQFF. DNA of the CDR3: TGTGCCACCAGTGAAGGGACTAGCGGGATTGTCGACAATGAGCAGTTCTTC. The chain combines TRBV24-1 with TRBJ2-1; 13 positions agree with TRBD2. V was pared by 4 bases and J by 5 bases, with 7 bases of the junction left unmatched. The CDR3 spans 17 residues. Looked up from germline, CDR1 is KGHDR and CDR2 is SFDVKD.

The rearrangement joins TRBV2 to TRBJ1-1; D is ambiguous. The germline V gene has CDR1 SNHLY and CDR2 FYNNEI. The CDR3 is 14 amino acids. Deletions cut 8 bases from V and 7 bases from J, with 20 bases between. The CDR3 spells CASLTGRGKYEAFF. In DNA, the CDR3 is TGTGCCAGCCTAACCGGACGGGGAAAGTATGAAGCTTTCTTT.

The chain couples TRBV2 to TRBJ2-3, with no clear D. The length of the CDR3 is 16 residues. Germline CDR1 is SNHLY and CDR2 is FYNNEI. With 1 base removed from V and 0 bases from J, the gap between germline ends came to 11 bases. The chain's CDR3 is CASSEDSASSTDTQYF. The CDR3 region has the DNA TGTGCCAGCAGTGAAGACAGTGCATCTAGCACAGATACGCAGTATTTT.

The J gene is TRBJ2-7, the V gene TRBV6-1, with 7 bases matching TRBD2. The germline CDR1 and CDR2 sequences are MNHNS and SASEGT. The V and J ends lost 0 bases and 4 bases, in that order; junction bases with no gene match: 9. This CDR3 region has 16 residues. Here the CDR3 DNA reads TGTGCCAGCAGTGAAGCTGCGGGGAGGGCCGGGTACGAGCAGTACTTC. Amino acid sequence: CASSEAAGRAGYEQYF.

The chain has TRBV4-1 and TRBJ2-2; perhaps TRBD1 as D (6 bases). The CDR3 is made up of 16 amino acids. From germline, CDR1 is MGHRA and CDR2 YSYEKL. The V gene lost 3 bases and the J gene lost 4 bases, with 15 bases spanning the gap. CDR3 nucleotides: TGCGCCAGCAGCCAGGAAGGGGCCAGGGGCACCGGGGAGCTGTTTTTT. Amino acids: CASSQEGARGTGELFF.

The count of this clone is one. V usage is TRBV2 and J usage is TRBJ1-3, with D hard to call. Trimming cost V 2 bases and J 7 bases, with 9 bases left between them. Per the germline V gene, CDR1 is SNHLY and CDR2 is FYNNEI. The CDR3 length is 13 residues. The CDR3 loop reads CASSESPSNTIYF. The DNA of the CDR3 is TGTGCCAGCAGTGAATCTCCCTCGAACACCATATATTTT.

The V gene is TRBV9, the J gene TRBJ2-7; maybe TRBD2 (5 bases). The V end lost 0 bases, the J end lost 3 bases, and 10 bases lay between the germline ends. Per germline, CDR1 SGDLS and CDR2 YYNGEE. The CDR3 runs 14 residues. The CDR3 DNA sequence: TGTGCCAGCAGCGTAGCGGGGATGAGCTACGAGCAGTACTTC. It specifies CASSVAGMSYEQYF.

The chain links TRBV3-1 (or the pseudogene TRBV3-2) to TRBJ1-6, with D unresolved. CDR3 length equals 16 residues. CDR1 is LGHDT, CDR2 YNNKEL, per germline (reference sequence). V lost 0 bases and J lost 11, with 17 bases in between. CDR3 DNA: TGTGCCAGCAGCCAAGAATCCCCCGCGTTGCGGCCACCCCTCCACTTT. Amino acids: CASSQESPALRPPLHF.

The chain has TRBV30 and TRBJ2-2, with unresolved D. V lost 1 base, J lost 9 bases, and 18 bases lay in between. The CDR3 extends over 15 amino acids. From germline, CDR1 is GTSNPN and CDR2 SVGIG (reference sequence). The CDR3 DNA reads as TGTGCCTGGAGTGCCCCCGAACTTGGTAGATGGGAGCTGTTTTTT. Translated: CAWSAPELGRWELFF.

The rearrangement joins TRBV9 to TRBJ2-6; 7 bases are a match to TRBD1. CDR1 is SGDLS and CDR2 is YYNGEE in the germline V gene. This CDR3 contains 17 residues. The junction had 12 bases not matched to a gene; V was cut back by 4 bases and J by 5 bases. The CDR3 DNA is TGTGCCAGCAGCCTCGGGACAGCCATCTCGAGGGCCAACGTCCTGACTTTC. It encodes CASSLGTAISRANVLTF.